These T cell receptor beta chains were read from a single sample in a study of CD8 T cells in ankylosing spondylitis. TCRdb re-analysed the 5' RACE reads in MiXCR, keeping a single row per CDR3 protein. The sample lists a few hundred thousand distinct CDR3 sequences, 12% seen once, with under 7.5% in the top ten. The specimen sequenced was blood, either unsorted or a sorted T cell fraction (not recorded which). Receptors were obtained from a male donor with ankylosing spondylitis. The CDR3 runs from the conserved cysteine through the conserved F or W. D genes are given only for firm matches. Clone size appears in some rows only: once, few, many, or a class for an expanded clone.

V	D	size	J	CDR3	DNA
TRBV5-1	.	few	TRBJ1-4	CASSFNGNSDEKLFF	TGCGCCAGCAGCTTTAACGGAAATTCGGATGAAAAACTGTTTTTT
TRBV12-3/TRBV12-4	TRBD2	.	TRBJ2-7	CASTPGLAAYEQYF	TGTGCCAGCACCCCGGGACTAGCTGCCTACGAGCAGTACTTC
TRBV6-1	.	.	TRBJ1-5	CASREDSNQPQHF	TGTGCCAGCAGGGAAGATAGCAATCAGCCCCAGCATTTT
TRBV7-9	TRBD1	few	TRBJ2-4	CASSLARTGDKNIQYF	TGTGCCAGCAGCTTAGCCCGGACAGGGGACAAAAACATTCAGTACTTC
TRBV5-1	.	few	TRBJ2-3	CASRRAEPTDTQYF	TGCGCCAGCAGAAGGGCAGAGCCCACAGATACGCAGTATTTT
TRBV11-1	.	.	TRBJ2-1	CASSLAGELIEQFF	TGTGCCAGCAGCTTAGCGGGGGAGCTAATAGAGCAGTTCTTC
TRBV3-1	TRBD2	.	TRBJ2-3	CASSQDLAGRTDTQYF	TGTGCCAGCAGCCAAGATTTAGCGGGACGCACAGATACGCAGTATTTT
TRBV12-3/TRBV12-4	TRBD1	many	TRBJ1-6	CASSQGEAGAGSPLHF	TGTGCCAGCAGCCAGGGGGAGGCAGGGGCTGGTTCACCCCTCCACTTT
TRBV29-1	TRBD2	many	TRBJ2-2	CSARLAGGTGELFF	TGCAGCGCCAGACTAGCGGGAGGTACCGGGGAGCTGTTTTTT
TRBV7-8	TRBD2	few	TRBJ2-3	CASSLIAGRTDTQYF	TGTGCCAGCAGCTTAATAGCGGGGCGCACAGATACGCAGTATTTT
TRBV5-5	.	few	TRBJ2-7	CASSLIYNQEQYF	TGTGCCAGCAGCTTGATTTACAATCAGGAGCAGTACTTC
TRBV24-1	TRBD2	many	TRBJ2-7	CATSPSGRSSYEQYF	TGTGCCACCAGCCCTAGCGGGAGGAGCTCCTACGAGCAGTACTTC
TRBV20-1	TRBD2	many	TRBJ2-3	CSAILAGNRETQYF	TGCAGTGCTATCCTAGCGGGGAACCGGGAGACGCAGTATTTT
TRBV6-2/TRBV6-3	.	many	TRBJ1-1	CASTMNTEAFF	TGTGCCAGCACTATGAACACTGAAGCTTTCTTT
TRBV12-3/TRBV12-4	.	few	TRBJ2-1	CASSLQGGYNEQFF	TGTGCCAGCAGCCTACAGGGGGGGTACAATGAGCAGTTCTTC
TRBV4-2	TRBD2	many	TRBJ2-5	CASSQKTSGSGETQYF	TGTGCCAGCAGCCAGAAGACTAGCGGGAGTGGGGAGACCCAGTACTTC
TRBV14	.	few	TRBJ1-2	CASSSRAGGQGYGYTF	TGTGCCAGCAGCTCACGTGCGGGGGGCCAAGGCTATGGCTACACCTTC
TRBV10-3	.	.	TRBJ2-1	CAISDSDSNYNEQFF	TGTGCCATCAGTGACTCGGACTCAAACTACAATGAGCAGTTCTTC
TRBV20-1	TRBD1	few	TRBJ1-1	CSAQRGQVNTEAFF	TGCAGTGCTCAAAGGGGACAGGTGAACACTGAAGCTTTCTTT
TRBV20-1	.	few	TRBJ2-2	CSARDYGTGELFF	TGCAGTGCTAGAGATTACGGAACCGGGGAGCTGTTTTTT
TRBV9	.	.	TRBJ2-1	CASGNYNEQFF	TGTGCCAGCGGGAACTACAATGAGCAGTTCTTC
TRBV10-3	.	.	TRBJ2-3	CAISGNIPDTQYF	TGTGCCATCAGTGGTAATATTCCAGATACGCAGTATTTT
TRBV10-3	.	.	TRBJ1-5	CAISESKSNAPGGEGNQPQHF	TGTGCCATCAGTGAGTCGAAGTCAAATGCCCCCGGGGGCGAGGGCAATCAGCCCCAGCATTTT
TRBV29-1	TRBD2	many	TRBJ2-5	CSVEVLNGRAQETQYF	TGCAGCGTTGAGGTCTTAAACGGGAGGGCACAAGAGACCCAGTACTTC
TRBV5-4	TRBD1	.	TRBJ2-3	CASRPGQAGDTQYF	TGTGCCAGCAGACCGGGACAGGCGGGGGATACGCAGTATTTT